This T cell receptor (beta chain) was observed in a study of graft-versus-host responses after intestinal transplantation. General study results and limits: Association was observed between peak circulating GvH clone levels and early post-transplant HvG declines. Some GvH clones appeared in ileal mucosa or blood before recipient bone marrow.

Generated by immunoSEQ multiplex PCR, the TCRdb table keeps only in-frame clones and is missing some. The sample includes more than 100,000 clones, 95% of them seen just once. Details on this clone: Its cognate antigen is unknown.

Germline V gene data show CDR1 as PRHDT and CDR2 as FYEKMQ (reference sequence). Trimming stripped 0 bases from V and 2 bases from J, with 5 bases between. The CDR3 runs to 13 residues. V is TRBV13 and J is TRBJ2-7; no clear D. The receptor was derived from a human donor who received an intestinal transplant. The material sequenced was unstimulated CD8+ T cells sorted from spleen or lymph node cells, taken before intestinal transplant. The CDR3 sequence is CASSLGQTYEQYF. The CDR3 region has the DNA TGTGCCAGCAGCTTAGGACAGACCTACGAGCAGTACTTC. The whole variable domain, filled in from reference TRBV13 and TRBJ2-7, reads AAGVIQSPRHLIKEKRETATLKCYPIPRHDTVYWYQQGPGQDPQFLISFYEKMQSDKGSIPDRFSAQQFSDYHSELNMSSLELGDSALYFCASSLGQTYEQYFGPGTRLTVT.